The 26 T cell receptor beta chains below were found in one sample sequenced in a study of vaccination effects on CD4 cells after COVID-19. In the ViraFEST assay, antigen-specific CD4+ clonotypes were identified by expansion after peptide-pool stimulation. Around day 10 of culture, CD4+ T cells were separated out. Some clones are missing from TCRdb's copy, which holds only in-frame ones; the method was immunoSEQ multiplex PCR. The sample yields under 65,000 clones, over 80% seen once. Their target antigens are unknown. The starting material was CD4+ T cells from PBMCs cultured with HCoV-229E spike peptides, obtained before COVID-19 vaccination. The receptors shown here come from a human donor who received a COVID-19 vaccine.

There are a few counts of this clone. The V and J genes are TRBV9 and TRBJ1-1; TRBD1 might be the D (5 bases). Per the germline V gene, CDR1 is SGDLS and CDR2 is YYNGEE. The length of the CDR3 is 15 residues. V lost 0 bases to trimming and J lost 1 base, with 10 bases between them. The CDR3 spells CASSVGGWGNTEAFF. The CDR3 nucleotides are TGTGCCAGCAGCGTAGGGGGGTGGGGGAACACTGAAGCTTTCTTT.

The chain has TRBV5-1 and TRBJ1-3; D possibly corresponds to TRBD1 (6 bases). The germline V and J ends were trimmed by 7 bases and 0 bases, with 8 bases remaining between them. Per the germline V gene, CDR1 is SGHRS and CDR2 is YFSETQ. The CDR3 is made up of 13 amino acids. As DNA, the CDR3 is TGCGCCAGCCGGGACATCTCTGGAAACACCATATATTTT. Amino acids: CASRDISGNTIYF.

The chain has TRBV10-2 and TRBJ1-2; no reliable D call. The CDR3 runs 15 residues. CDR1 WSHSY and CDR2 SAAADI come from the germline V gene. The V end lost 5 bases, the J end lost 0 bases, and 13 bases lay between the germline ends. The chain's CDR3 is CASSSGVKANYGYTF. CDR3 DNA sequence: TGCGCCAGCAGTAGTGGGGTGAAAGCTAACTATGGCTACACCTTC.

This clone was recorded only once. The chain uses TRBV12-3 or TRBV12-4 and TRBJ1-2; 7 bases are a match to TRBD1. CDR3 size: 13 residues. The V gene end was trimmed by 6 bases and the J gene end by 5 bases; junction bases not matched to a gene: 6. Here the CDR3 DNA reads TGTGCCAGCAGCAGGGACAGAGGGTATGGCTACACCTTC. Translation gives CASSRDRGYGYTF.

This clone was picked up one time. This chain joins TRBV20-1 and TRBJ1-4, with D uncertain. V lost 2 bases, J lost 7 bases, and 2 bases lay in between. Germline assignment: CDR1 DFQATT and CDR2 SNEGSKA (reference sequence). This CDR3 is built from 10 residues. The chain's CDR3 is CSARTEKLFF. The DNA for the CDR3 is TGCAGTGCTAGAACTGAAAAACTGTTTTTT.

CDR3: CASTRTGDLLDGYTF. DNA for the CDR3: TGCGCCAGCACCCGGACAGGGGACCTTCTGGATGGCTACACCTTC. The rearrangement uses TRBV5-1 and TRBJ1-2, with TRBD1 identical over 9 bases. CDR3 length equals 15 residues. The trim removed 6 bases at V and 6 bases at J, leaving 12 bases unmatched. CDR1 and CDR2 from the germline V gene are SGHRS and YFSETQ.

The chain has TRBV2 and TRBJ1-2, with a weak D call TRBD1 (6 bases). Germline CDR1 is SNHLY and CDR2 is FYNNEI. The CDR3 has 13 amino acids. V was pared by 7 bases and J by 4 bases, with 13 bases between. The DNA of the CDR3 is TGTGCCAGCACACCGGACAGTTTCTATGGCTACACCTTC. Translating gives CASTPDSFYGYTF.

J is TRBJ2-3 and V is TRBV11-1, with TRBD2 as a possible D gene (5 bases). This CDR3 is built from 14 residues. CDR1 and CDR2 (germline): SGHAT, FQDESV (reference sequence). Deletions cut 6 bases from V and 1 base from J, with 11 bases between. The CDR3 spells CASRSYGGTDTQYF. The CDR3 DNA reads TGTGCCAGCAGAAGCTACGGGGGCACAGATACGCAGTATTTT. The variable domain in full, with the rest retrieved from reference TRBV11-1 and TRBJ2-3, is EAEVAQSPRYKITEKSQAVAFWCDPISGHATLYWYRQILGQGPELLVQFQDESVVDDSQLPKDRFSAERLKGVDSTLKIQPAELGDSAMYLCASRSYGGTDTQYFGPGTRLTVL.

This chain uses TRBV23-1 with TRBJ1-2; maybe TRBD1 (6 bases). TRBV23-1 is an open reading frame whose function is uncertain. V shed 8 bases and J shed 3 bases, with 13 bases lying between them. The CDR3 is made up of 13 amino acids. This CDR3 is CASLSQGDYGYTF. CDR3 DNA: TGCGCCAGCCTCTCACAGGGCGACTATGGCTACACCTTC.

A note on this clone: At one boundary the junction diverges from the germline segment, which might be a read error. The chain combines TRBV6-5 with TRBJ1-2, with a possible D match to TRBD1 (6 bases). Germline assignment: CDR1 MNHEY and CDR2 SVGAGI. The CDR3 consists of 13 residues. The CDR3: CANSSTGNYGYTF. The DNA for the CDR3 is TGTGCCAACAGTTCGACAGGAAACTATGGCTACACCTTC.

DNA of the CDR3: TGCGCCAGCAGCTCAGTACAGCAAAACACCATATATTTT. It codes for CASSSVQQNTIYF. The V call is TRBV5-1, the J call TRBJ1-3, with D unresolved. The CDR3 runs to 13 residues. V lost 3 bases to trimming and J lost 6 bases, with 10 bases between them. The germline V gene has CDR1 SGHRS and CDR2 YFSETQ.

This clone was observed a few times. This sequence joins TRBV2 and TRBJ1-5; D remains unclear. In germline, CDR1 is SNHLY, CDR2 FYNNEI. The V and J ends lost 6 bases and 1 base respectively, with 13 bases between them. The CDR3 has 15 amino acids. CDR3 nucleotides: TGTGCCAGCAGAAAGACGGACGGGAGCAATCAGCCCCAGCATTTT. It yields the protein CASRKTDGSNQPQHF.

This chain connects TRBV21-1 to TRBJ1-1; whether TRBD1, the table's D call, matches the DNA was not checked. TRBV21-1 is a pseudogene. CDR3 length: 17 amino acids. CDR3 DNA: TGTGCCAGCAGCAAAGGAAGGGCAGGGGGTTCGGTCACTGAAGCTTTCTTT. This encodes CASSKGRAGGSVTEAFF.

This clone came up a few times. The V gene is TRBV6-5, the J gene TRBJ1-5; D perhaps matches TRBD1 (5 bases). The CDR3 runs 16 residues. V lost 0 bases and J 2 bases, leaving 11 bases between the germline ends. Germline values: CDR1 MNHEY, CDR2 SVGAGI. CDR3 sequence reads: CASSYSWDSGNQPQHF. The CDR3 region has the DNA TGTGCCAGCAGTTACTCGTGGGACTCAGGCAATCAGCCCCAGCATTTT.

For the CDR3, the DNA is TGTGCCAGCAGCCCCACAGGGTCGGCCGGGGAGCTGTTTTTT. Translating gives CASSPTGSAGELFF. V is TRBV7-3 and J is TRBJ2-2, with D possibly matching TRBD1 (6 bases). The CDR3 is 14 amino acids. Per the germline V gene, CDR1 is SGHTA and CDR2 is FQGTGA. V was trimmed by 5 bases and J by 6 bases, leaving 13 bases between them.

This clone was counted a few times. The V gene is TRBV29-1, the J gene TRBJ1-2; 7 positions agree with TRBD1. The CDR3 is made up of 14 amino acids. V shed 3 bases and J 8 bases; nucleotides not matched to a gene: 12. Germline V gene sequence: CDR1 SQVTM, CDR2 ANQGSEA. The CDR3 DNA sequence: TGCAGCGTTGAGTTGAGATTGACAGGGCAAGGCTACACCTTC. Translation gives CSVELRLTGQGYTF.

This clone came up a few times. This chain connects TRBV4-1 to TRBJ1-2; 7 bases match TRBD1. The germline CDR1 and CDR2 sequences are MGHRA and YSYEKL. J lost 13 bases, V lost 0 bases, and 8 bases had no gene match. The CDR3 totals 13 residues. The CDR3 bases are TGCGCCAGCAGCCAAGACGGGACAGCTTCGTGCACCTTC. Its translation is CASSQDGTASCTF.

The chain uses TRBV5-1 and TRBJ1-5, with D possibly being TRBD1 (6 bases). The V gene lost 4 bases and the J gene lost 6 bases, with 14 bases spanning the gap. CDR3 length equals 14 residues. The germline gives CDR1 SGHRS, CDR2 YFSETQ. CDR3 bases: TGCGCCAGCAGCCTAACAGGGCAAGGTCAGCCCCAGCATTTT. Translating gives CASSLTGQGQPQHF.

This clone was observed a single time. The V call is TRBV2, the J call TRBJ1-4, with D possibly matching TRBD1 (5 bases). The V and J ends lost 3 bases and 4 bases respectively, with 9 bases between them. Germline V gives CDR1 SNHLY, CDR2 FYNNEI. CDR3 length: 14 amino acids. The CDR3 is CASSEGTYNEKLFF. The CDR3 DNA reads TGTGCCAGCAGTGAGGGGACCTATAATGAAAAACTGTTTTTT.

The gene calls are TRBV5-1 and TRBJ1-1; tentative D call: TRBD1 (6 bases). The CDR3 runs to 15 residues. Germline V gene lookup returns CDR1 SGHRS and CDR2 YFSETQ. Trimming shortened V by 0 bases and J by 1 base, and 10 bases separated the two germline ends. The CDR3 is CASSLAVGGNTEAFF. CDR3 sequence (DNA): TGCGCCAGCAGCTTGGCAGTAGGGGGGAACACTGAAGCTTTCTTT.

CDR3 sequence reads: CASSLAGASQETQYF. The CDR3 nucleotides are TGCGCCAGCAGCTTAGCGGGGGCCTCTCAAGAGACCCAGTACTTC. The V and J genes are TRBV5-1 and TRBJ2-5; TRBD2 matches 8 bases. V was pared by 2 bases and J by 2 bases, with 5 bases of the junction left unmatched. The CDR3 has 15 amino acids. CDR1 and CDR2 from the germline V gene are SGHRS and YFSETQ.

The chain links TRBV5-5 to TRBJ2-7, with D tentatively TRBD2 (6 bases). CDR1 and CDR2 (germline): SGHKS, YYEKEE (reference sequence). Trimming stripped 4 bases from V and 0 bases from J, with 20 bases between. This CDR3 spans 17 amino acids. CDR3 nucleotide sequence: TGTGCCAGCAGCCTAGCTAAGATGGGGGGTAGCTCCTACGAGCAGTACGTC. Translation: CASSLAKMGGSSYEQYV.

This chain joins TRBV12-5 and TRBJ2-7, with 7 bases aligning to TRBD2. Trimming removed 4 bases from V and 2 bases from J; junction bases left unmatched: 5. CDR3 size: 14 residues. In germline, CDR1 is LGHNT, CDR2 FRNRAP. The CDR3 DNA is TGTGCTAGTGGTTCAACCGGGGGGACCTACGAGCAGTACGTC. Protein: CASGSTGGTYEQYV.

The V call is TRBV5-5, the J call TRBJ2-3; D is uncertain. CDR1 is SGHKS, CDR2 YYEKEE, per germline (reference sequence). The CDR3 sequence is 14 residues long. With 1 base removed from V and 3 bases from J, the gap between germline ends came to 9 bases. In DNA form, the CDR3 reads TGTGCCAGCAGCTTGTCGGGTTTTACAGATACGCAGTATTTT. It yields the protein CASSLSGFTDTQYF.

CDR3 sequence (DNA): TGTGCCAGCAGCCGGGACCAGAGCTCCTACGAGCAGTACGTC. Translated, it gives CASSRDQSSYEQYV. J is TRBJ2-7 and V is TRBV7-2, with D perhaps matching TRBD1 or TRBD2 (5 bases each). The V end lost 5 bases, the J end lost 0 bases, and 11 bases lay between the germline ends. Germline V gene sequence: CDR1 SGHTA, CDR2 FQGNSA. The CDR3 runs to 14 residues.

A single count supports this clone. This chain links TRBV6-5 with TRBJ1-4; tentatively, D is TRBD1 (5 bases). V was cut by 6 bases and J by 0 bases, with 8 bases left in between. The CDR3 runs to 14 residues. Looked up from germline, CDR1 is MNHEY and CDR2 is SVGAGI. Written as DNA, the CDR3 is TGTGCCAGCAGATCACAGGCAACTAATGAAAAACTGTTTTTT. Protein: CASRSQATNEKLFF.